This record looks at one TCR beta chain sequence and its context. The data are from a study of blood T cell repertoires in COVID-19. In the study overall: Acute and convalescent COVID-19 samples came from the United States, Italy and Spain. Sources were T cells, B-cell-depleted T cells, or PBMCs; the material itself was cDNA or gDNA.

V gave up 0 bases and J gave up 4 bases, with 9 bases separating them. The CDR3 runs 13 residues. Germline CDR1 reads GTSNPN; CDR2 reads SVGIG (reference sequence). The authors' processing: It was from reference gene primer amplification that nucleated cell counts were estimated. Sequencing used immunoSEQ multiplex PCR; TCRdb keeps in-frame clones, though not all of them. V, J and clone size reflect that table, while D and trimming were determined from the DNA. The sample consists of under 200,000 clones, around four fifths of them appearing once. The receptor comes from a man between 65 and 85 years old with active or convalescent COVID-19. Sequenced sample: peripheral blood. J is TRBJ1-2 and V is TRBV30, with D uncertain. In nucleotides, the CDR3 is TGTGCCTGGAGTGTAAACAGCTTCTATGGCTACACCTTC. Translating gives CAWSVNSFYGYTF.